This TCR beta chain was identified during a study of cytomegalovirus exposure and HLA in healthy donors. General study findings and limits: Some V segments, TRBV6-2 and TRBV6-3 among them, were indistinguishable and were therefore excluded. High specificity and sensitivity for cytomegalovirus status were reported for the classifier.

The PCR employed 60 Vbeta primers together with 13 Jbeta primers. Produced via immunoSEQ multiplex PCR; TCRdb's table is partial and in-frame only. The sample lists about 130,000 clones, nearly 85% occurring once. A note on this clone: Its antigen is unknown.

There were likely unrecorded immune exposures, though donors were nominally healthy when sampled. Germline V gene sequence: CDR1 ENHRY, CDR2 SYGVKD. J lost 4 bases, V lost 2 bases, and 3 bases had no gene match. CDR3 length: 15 residues. The TCR sequence derives from a boy aged 5-17 years in good health and CMV-seronegative. The rearrangement joins TRBV10-3 to TRBJ2-2, with TRBD1 matching 8 bases. Specimen: PBMCs. CDR3 nucleotides: TGTGCCATCAGTGAGCAGGGGGCGGGCACCGGGGAGCTGTTTTTT. Residues: CAISEQGAGTGELFF.